The clone carrying this TCR beta chain was found a few times. This sample is part of a study of T cells in Graves' hyperthyroidism and ophthalmopathy. The CDR3 is 14 residues long. Germline V gives CDR1 SQVTM, CDR2 ANQGSEA. The J segment lost 3 bases and the V segment lost 2 bases, leaving 6 bases of the junction unmatched. Those patients with uncontrolled infection, other autoimmune disease, pregnancy or lactation were excluded. Amplified regions were TCR beta CDR3 sequences from RNA transcripts. Using the HTBI primer set, a first-round RT-PCR was run on the TCR CDR3. TCRdb reanalysed the multiplex PCR reads using MiXCR and keeps one entry per CDR3 protein. The data hold under 700,000 distinct CDR3 sequences, with more than 45% observed a single time.

Sequences were obtained from peripheral blood or thyroid tissue (not recorded which). This receptor was taken from a woman aged 18-30 years with Graves' hyperthyroidism. The chain uses TRBV29-1 and TRBJ2-5; TRBD1 agrees at 7 bases. CDR3 nucleotides: TGCAGCGTTGAAAGACAGGGAGAGGAAGAGACCCAGTACTTC. Protein sequence: CSVERQGEEETQYF.